Listed below are T cell receptor beta chains from one sample, sequenced in a study of identical twins. TCRdb re-derived calls from the 5' RACE reads in MiXCR, one entry per CDR3 protein. The sample contains fewer than 550,000 distinct CDR3 sequences, around 15% of which appear only once. The sample was also reused in another study, on yellow fever vaccine responses in identical twins.

Sequenced: CD4+ T cells sorted from blood. These receptors all stem from a woman younger than 35 in good health. CDR3s include the opening cysteine and the closing phenylalanine or tryptophan. The D gene is left open where the match is weak. Clone size, where shown, is once, few, many, or a class for clones that have expanded.

v_gene	abundance	d_gene	j_gene	CDR3nt	CDR3aa
TRBV3-1	NA	NA	TRBJ2-1	TGTGCCAGCAGCCCCCCCCCAAGCAATGAGCAGTTCTTC	CASSPPPSNEQFF
TRBV5-1	few	NA	TRBJ2-3	TGCGCCAGCAGCTTCGGCCCCGGGACAAGCACAGATACGCAGTATTTT	CASSFGPGTSTDTQYF
TRBV5-1	NA	TRBD1	TRBJ2-7	TGCGCCAGCAGCTCCTGGACAGGGGGCAGCGACGAGCAGTACTTC	CASSSWTGGSDEQYF
TRBV5-6	few	NA	TRBJ1-2	TGTGCCAGCACCCCCCGGCAACTCCTCGGCTACACCTTC	CASTPRQLLGYTF
TRBV2	NA	NA	TRBJ2-2	TGTGCCAGCAGTGACTCGGGCAGGAGCACCGGGGAGCTGTTTTTT	CASSDSGRSTGELFF
TRBV5-1	NA	TRBD2	TRBJ2-1	TGCGCCAGCAGCTTGGATAGCGGGGGGGCAAATGAGCAGTTCTTC	CASSLDSGGANEQFF
TRBV12-3/TRBV12-4	many	TRBD2	TRBJ2-3	TGTGCCAGCTCAGCTAGCGGGGGCACAGATACGCAGTATTTT	CASSASGGTDTQYF
TRBV24-1	many	NA	TRBJ2-1	TGTGCCACCAGTGGACACGTACAGGGCCTAGCCTACAATGAGCAGTTCTTC	CATSGHVQGLAYNEQFF
TRBV28	NA	NA	TRBJ1-6	TGTGCCAGCAGTTTGCGGCAGGGAAATTCACCCCTCCACTTT	CASSLRQGNSPLHF
TRBV2	few	NA	TRBJ2-3	TGTGCCAGCACCCGCGGGGTAATTAGCACAGATACGCAGTATTTT	CASTRGVISTDTQYF
TRBV7-2	NA	NA	TRBJ2-3	TGTGCCAGCAGCTTAGCGGGACGGGGTCCCGCAACGCAGTATTTT	CASSLAGRGPATQYF
TRBV6-5	NA	TRBD2	TRBJ2-4	TGTGCCAGCAGTTACTCGGGGGGGACCAAAAACATTCAGTACTTC	CASSYSGGTKNIQYF
TRBV28	NA	TRBD2	TRBJ2-1	TGTGCCAGCAGTTTAGGTAGCGGGAGTTCTCATGAGCAGTTCTTC	CASSLGSGSSHEQFF
TRBV2	NA	TRBD2	TRBJ2-1	TGTGCCAGCAGTCAGACTAGCCCCATAAGTTACAATGAGCAGTTCTTC	CASSQTSPISYNEQFF
TRBV15	NA	NA	TRBJ2-1	TGTGCCACCAGCAGAGAGGGCGGCACTGAGCAGTTCTTC	CATSREGGTEQFF
TRBV6-5	few	NA	TRBJ2-2	TGTGCCAGCTCCGTGTTTGGCGGGGAGCTGTTTTTT	CASSVFGGELFF
TRBV25-1	many	NA	TRBJ2-5	TGTGCCAGCAGTGATGCAGGGCCTCGGAAGACCCAGTACTTC	CASSDAGPRKTQYF
TRBV10-2	many	NA	TRBJ1-1	TGCGCCAGCAGCGTGAACAGTGAAGCTTTCTTT	CASSVNSEAFF
TRBV5-1	many	NA	TRBJ1-1	TGCGCCAGCAGCTTGGGACACGAGAACACTGAAGCTTTCTTT	CASSLGHENTEAFF
TRBV10-3	few	NA	TRBJ2-7	TGTGCCATCGGGGGTTACTCCTACGAGCAGTACTTC	CAIGGYSYEQYF
TRBV2	few	TRBD1	TRBJ1-5	TGTGCCAGCAGTTCACAGGGGGCGAAGCAGCCCCAGCATTTT	CASSSQGAKQPQHF
TRBV5-1	few	NA	TRBJ2-3	TGCGCCAGCAGATCAACAGGGTTTCTCACAGATACGCAGTATTTT	CASRSTGFLTDTQYF
TRBV6-1	many	NA	TRBJ1-5	TGTGCCACTCGACAAGGGATAGAAATCTATAGCAATCAGCCCCAGCATTTT	CATRQGIEIYSNQPQHF
TRBV29-1	few	TRBD2	TRBJ2-4	TGCAGCGTTTCCCCGCCCGCGGGGGGTCCCATAGCCAAAAACATTCAGTACTTC	CSVSPPAGGPIAKNIQYF
TRBV12-3/TRBV12-4	many	TRBD1	TRBJ1-2	TGTGCCAGCAGGGACAGGGCTAACTATGGCTACACCTTC	CASRDRANYGYTF
TRBV10-3	few	TRBD2	TRBJ2-3	TGTGCCATCAGCGCTCCGGGACTACCCGGAACAGATACGCAGTATTTT	CAISAPGLPGTDTQYF
TRBV3-1	many	TRBD1	TRBJ1-1	TGTGCCAGCAGCCAAGTCGGGACAGGGGTTGCTGAAGCTTTCTTT	CASSQVGTGVAEAFF
TRBV5-5	few	NA	TRBJ2-5	TGTGCCAGCAACCTGACTAGTTTGGCGTTGGAGACCCAGTACTTC	CASNLTSLALETQYF
TRBV29-1	NA	NA	TRBJ2-6	TGCAGCGCCTCGACGGGGGTTGGCGGGGCCAACGTCCTGACTTTC	CSASTGVGGANVLTF
TRBV29-1	NA	TRBD1	TRBJ1-3	TGCAGCGCCGCGACCGGGACAGCTGGAAACACCATATATTTT	CSAATGTAGNTIYF
TRBV20-1	few	NA	TRBJ1-1	TGCAGTGCTAGAAAAGGGGACATTGGGGGGATGAGAACTGAAGCTTTCTTT	CSARKGDIGGMRTEAFF
TRBV5-6	NA	NA	TRBJ2-3	TGTGCCAGCAGCTTCTGGAGCACAGATACGCAGTATTTT	CASSFWSTDTQYF
TRBV20-1	NA	TRBD2	TRBJ2-1	TGCAGTGCGAAAACTAGCGGGGGGGCGTATGAGCAGTTCTTC	CSAKTSGGAYEQFF
TRBV6-1	few	NA	TRBJ2-2	TGTGCCAGCAGCCTAGAACAGGGTGTTACCGGGGAGCTGTTTTTT	CASSLEQGVTGELFF
TRBV5-1	few	NA	TRBJ1-1	TGCGCCAGCAGCTTGGGAGGGGTGCACACTGAAGCTTTCTTT	CASSLGGVHTEAFF
TRBV24-1	many	NA	TRBJ1-1	TGTGCCACCAGTGCGGCAGGATCAATGAACACTGAAGCTTTCTTT	CATSAAGSMNTEAFF
TRBV20-1	NA	TRBD2	TRBJ2-3	TGCAGTGCTAGAGATGGACTAGCGGAGGGGTATACGCAGTATTTT	CSARDGLAEGYTQYF
TRBV10-2	few	TRBD2	TRBJ2-1	TGCGCCAGCAGTGCCCCTAGGACTAGCGGGGGGCTCTACAATGAGCAGTTCTTC	CASSAPRTSGGLYNEQFF
TRBV7-3	NA	TRBD2	TRBJ2-7	TGTGCCAGCAGCTTAATGGCTGCGGGAGGGCCCCTCGACGAGCAGTACTTC	CASSLMAAGGPLDEQYF
TRBV7-3	NA	TRBD2	TRBJ2-1	TGTGCCAGCAGCGACTTCGCGGGAGGCCGGCATGAGCAGTTCTTC	CASSDFAGGRHEQFF
TRBV12-3/TRBV12-4	NA	TRBD1	TRBJ2-2	TGTGCCAGCAGTGACAGGGGGCTTAGCGGGGAGCTGTTTTTT	CASSDRGLSGELFF
TRBV29-1	many	TRBD1	TRBJ2-3	TGCAGCGCCATAAACGTAGACCGGGACAGGGGCACAGATACGCAGTATTTT	CSAINVDRDRGTDTQYF
TRBV5-1	NA	NA	TRBJ2-7	TGCGCCAGCAGCTCGACGGCCCTCGGGTCTACGTCCTCCTACGAGCAGTACTTC	CASSSTALGSTSSYEQYF
TRBV20-1	once	TRBD1	TRBJ1-1	TGCAGTGCCCGGAACCCCAGGGGGGCGAGCACTGAAGCTTTCTTT	CSARNPRGASTEAFF
TRBV20-1	few	TRBD2	TRBJ2-3	TGCAGTGCTAGAGATCGGTCTACTAGCGGGAACACAGATACGCAGTATTTT	CSARDRSTSGNTDTQYF
TRBV12-3/TRBV12-4	many	TRBD1	TRBJ1-2	TGTGCCAGCAGCGAACAGGGGGTGAGAGGCTACACCTTC	CASSEQGVRGYTF
TRBV11-1	few	TRBD1	TRBJ2-1	TGTGCTAGCAGTCTCTTAGGGGGCACCTACAATGAGCAGTTCTTC	CASSLLGGTYNEQFF
TRBV5-1	few	NA	TRBJ2-1	TGCGCCAGCAGCCCGGAGGGGGGGTCCAATGAGCAGTTCTTC	CASSPEGGSNEQFF